The rows below give T cell receptor beta chains drawn from one sample of a study of blood T cell repertoires in COVID-19. Assay: immunoSEQ multiplex PCR; the TCRdb copy retains only in-frame clones and omits some. The table shows hundreds of thousands of clones, with roughly 89% occurring only once. Material for sequencing was PBMCs or T cells enriched from blood (not recorded which). All receptors come from a woman aged 30 to 39 with acute COVID-19. Each CDR3 is given with its conserved first and last residue. A D gene is named only where the DNA matches it firmly. A row's size may be missing; if present it is once, few, many or a size class.

size: few; D: -; J: TRBJ1-2; length: 14; V: TRBV3-1/TRBV3-2; DNA: TGTGCCAGCAGCCAAGAAATAGGGAGAATGGTGGACACCTTC; CDR3: CASSQEIGRMVDTF
size: -; D: -; J: TRBJ1-5; length: 13; V: TRBV7-2; DNA: TGTGCCAGCAACCCTCAAGGAGGTCAGCCCCAGCATTTT; CDR3: CASNPQGGQPQHF
size: -; D: -; J: TRBJ1-1; length: 14; V: TRBV5-6; DNA: TGTGCCAGCAGCTTCAGGGGTGGGGACACTGAAGCTTTCTTT; CDR3: CASSFRGGDTEAFF
size: -; D: TRBD1; J: TRBJ2-7; length: 19; V: TRBV4-1; DNA: TGCGCCAGCAGCCAAGATCCGGAGAGGACAGGGGGCATGAGGTACGAGCAGTACTTC; CDR3: CASSQDPERTGGMRYEQYF
size: -; D: -; J: TRBJ2-7; length: 16; V: TRBV11-2; DNA: TGTGCCAGCAGCTTAGATATGGGGGGACGCACCTACGAGCAGTACTTC; CDR3: CASSLDMGGRTYEQYF
size: -; D: -; J: TRBJ2-7; length: 11; V: TRBV3-1/TRBV3-2; DNA: TGTGCCAGCAGATCAGGGGTCGAGCAGTACTTC; CDR3: CASRSGVEQYF
size: -; D: -; J: TRBJ2-7; length: 12; V: TRBV5-4; DNA: TGTGCCAGCAGCTTCGACAGGTACGAGCAGTACTTC; CDR3: CASSFDRYEQYF
size: -; D: -; J: TRBJ1-2; length: 14; V: TRBV25-1; DNA: TGTGCCAGCAGTGAATACCACGGGAACTATGGCTACACCTTC; CDR3: CASSEYHGNYGYTF
size: few; D: -; J: TRBJ1-1; length: 12; V: TRBV6-5; DNA: TGTGCCGGTGATCCGGGGAACACTGAAGCTTTCTTT; CDR3: CAGDPGNTEAFF
size: -; D: TRBD2; J: TRBJ2-7; length: 13; V: TRBV6-2/TRBV6-3; DNA: TGTGCCAGCAACCCAACCGGCGGGGGTGAGCAGTACTTC; CDR3: CASNPTGGGEQYF
size: -; D: -; J: TRBJ1-6; length: 15; V: TRBV11-2; DNA: TGTGCCAGCAGCTTAGATCACGGGAGTAATTCACCCCTCCACTTT; CDR3: CASSLDHGSNSPLHF
size: -; D: -; J: TRBJ1-1; length: 12; V: TRBV27; DNA: TGTGCCAGCACGGGAGGAAACACTGAAGCTTTCTTT; CDR3: CASTGGNTEAFF
size: -; D: -; J: TRBJ1-5; length: 16; V: TRBV19; DNA: TGTGCCAGTAGTATGGGCACCCCATATAGCAATCAGCCCCAGCATTTT; CDR3: CASSMGTPYSNQPQHF
size: -; D: -; J: TRBJ1-1; length: 15; V: TRBV19; DNA: TGTGCCAGTAGTATGCCCACCAGGTGGGTGGCTGAAGCTTTCTTT; CDR3: CASSMPTRWVAEAFF
size: -; D: TRBD1; J: TRBJ2-7; length: 14; V: TRBV5-6; DNA: TGTGCCAGCAGCCCCGGACAGGGTGCCTACGAGCAGTACTTC; CDR3: CASSPGQGAYEQYF
size: -; D: -; J: TRBJ2-2; length: 16; V: TRBV18; DNA: TGTGCCAGCTCACCCTTCGTGACTCTTGGGACCGGGGAGCTGTTTTTT; CDR3: CASSPFVTLGTGELFF
size: -; D: -; J: TRBJ1-1; length: 12; V: TRBV4-1; DNA: TGCGCCAGCAGCCGTCCGGGAACTGAAGCTTTCTTT; CDR3: CASSRPGTEAFF
size: -; D: -; J: TRBJ1-3; length: 14; V: TRBV6-5; DNA: TGTGCCAGCAGTTTGACAGGCTCTGGAAACACCATATATTTT; CDR3: CASSLTGSGNTIYF
size: -; D: TRBD1; J: TRBJ1-2; length: 15; V: TRBV3-1/TRBV3-2; DNA: TGTGCCAGCAGCCAGATCGGACAGGACTTAGGGGGCTACACCTTC; CDR3: CASSQIGQDLGGYTF
size: -; D: -; J: TRBJ2-3; length: 11; V: TRBV19; DNA: TGTGCCAGCTCGCTACAGTATACGCAGTATTTT; CDR3: CASSLQYTQYF
size: -; D: -; J: TRBJ2-5; length: 15; V: TRBV10-3; DNA: TGTGCCATCTCAGCCGCGGGGACAGAACAAGAGACCCAGTACTTC; CDR3: CAISAAGTEQETQYF
size: many; D: TRBD2; J: TRBJ2-2; length: 15; V: TRBV27; DNA: TGTGCCAGCAGTTGGGGTTTCTCGGGGGGCGGGGAGCTGTTTTTT; CDR3: CASSWGFSGGGELFF
size: -; D: -; J: TRBJ1-2; length: 14; V: TRBV5-1; DNA: TGCGCCAGCAGCTCCGAGGTCCTTAACTATGGCTACACCTTC; CDR3: CASSSEVLNYGYTF
size: -; D: -; J: TRBJ1-1; length: 13; V: TRBV11-2; DNA: TGTGCCAGCAGCGCAGGAGGGAACACTGAAGCTTTCTTT; CDR3: CASSAGGNTEAFF
size: -; D: -; J: TRBJ1-2; length: 13; V: TRBV27; DNA: TGTGCCAGCCAACTGACAGCTAACTATGGCTACACCTTC; CDR3: CASQLTANYGYTF
size: once; D: TRBD1; J: TRBJ1-6; length: 15; V: TRBV7-2; DNA: TGTGCCAGCAGCTTCGCAGACAGGGGTAAGTCACCCCTCCACTTT; CDR3: CASSFADRGKSPLHF
size: -; D: -; J: TRBJ1-1; length: 14; V: TRBV7-9; DNA: TGTGCCAGCAGCTTCTTCCGGTCGAACACTGAAGCTTTCTTT; CDR3: CASSFFRSNTEAFF
size: -; D: TRBD2; J: TRBJ2-5; length: 14; V: TRBV7-9; DNA: TGTGCCAGCAGCTCCGGGACTAGCGGAGAGACCCAGTACTTC; CDR3: CASSSGTSGETQYF
size: -; D: -; J: TRBJ1-2; length: 15; V: TRBV9; DNA: TGTGCCAGCAGCGTAATAACCGACTTCCCCTATGGCTACACCTTC; CDR3: CASSVITDFPYGYTF
size: -; D: -; J: TRBJ1-3; length: 15; V: TRBV3-1/TRBV3-2; DNA: TGTGCCAGCAGCCAAAGGAGGGCCTCTGGAAACACCATATATTTT; CDR3: CASSQRRASGNTIYF
size: -; D: -; J: TRBJ1-3; length: 18; V: TRBV5-1; DNA: TGCGCCAGCAGCAGAAACGACAGGTCCTCTCCTTCTGGAAACACCATATATTTT; CDR3: CASSRNDRSSPSGNTIYF
size: -; D: TRBD1; J: TRBJ2-7; length: 13; V: TRBV12-3/TRBV12-4; DNA: TGTGCCAGCAGATCCGGGACAGCCTACGAGCAGTACTTC; CDR3: CASRSGTAYEQYF
size: many; D: -; J: TRBJ1-2; length: 15; V: TRBV13; DNA: TGTGCCAGCAGCCCTGGGACTGGAGCTAACTATGGCTACACCTTC; CDR3: CASSPGTGANYGYTF
size: once; D: TRBD2; J: TRBJ2-7; length: 13; V: TRBV14; DNA: TGTGCCAGCAGCCAAGTACGGGGGGTTGAGCAGTACTTC; CDR3: CASSQVRGVEQYF
size: -; D: TRBD1; J: TRBJ2-7; length: 15; V: TRBV11-3; DNA: TGTGCCAGCAGCCTTTCGGGACAGGGAACCTACGAGCAGTACTTC; CDR3: CASSLSGQGTYEQYF
size: -; D: -; J: TRBJ1-3; length: 17; V: TRBV6-2/TRBV6-3; DNA: TGTGCCAGCAGTCCATCGACAGTGTTGAACTCTGGAAACACCATATATTTT; CDR3: CASSPSTVLNSGNTIYF
size: -; D: -; J: TRBJ2-1; length: 11; V: TRBV20-1; DNA: TGCAGTGCTAGCCCCTTCGATGAGCAGTTCTTC; CDR3: CSASPFDEQFF
size: -; D: -; J: TRBJ1-3; length: 16; V: TRBV19; DNA: TGTGCCAGTAGTATAACCCTCACAGGCTCTGGAAACACCATATATTTT; CDR3: CASSITLTGSGNTIYF
size: -; D: TRBD2; J: TRBJ2-3; length: 15; V: TRBV28; DNA: TGTGCCAGCAGTTTAGCGGGGGGAAGCACAGATACGCAGTATTTT; CDR3: CASSLAGGSTDTQYF
size: -; D: -; J: TRBJ1-1; length: 13; V: TRBV5-6; DNA: TGTGCCAGCAGCCTTTCCCTCGACACTGAAGCTTTCTTT; CDR3: CASSLSLDTEAFF
size: once; D: -; J: TRBJ1-1; length: 16; V: TRBV11-2; DNA: TGTGCCAGCAGCACAAAGGACAGTCGTATGAACACTGAAGCTTTCTTT; CDR3: CASSTKDSRMNTEAFF
size: -; D: -; J: TRBJ1-6; length: 19; V: TRBV7-2; DNA: TGTGCCAGCACCATAGAGAGGCATGGGTGGAGCTCCTATAATTCACCCCTCCACTTT; CDR3: CASTIERHGWSSYNSPLHF
size: once; D: -; J: TRBJ2-5; length: 20; V: TRBV5-1; DNA: TGCGCCAGCAGCGCAATGCGAGACGGGGGACCTATAAAGTACCAAGAGACCCAGTACTTC; CDR3: CASSAMRDGGPIKYQETQYF
size: -; D: TRBD1; J: TRBJ2-3; length: 15; V: TRBV30; DNA: TGTGCCTGGAGAACGACAGGGGGACCAACAGATACGCAGTATTTT; CDR3: CAWRTTGGPTDTQYF